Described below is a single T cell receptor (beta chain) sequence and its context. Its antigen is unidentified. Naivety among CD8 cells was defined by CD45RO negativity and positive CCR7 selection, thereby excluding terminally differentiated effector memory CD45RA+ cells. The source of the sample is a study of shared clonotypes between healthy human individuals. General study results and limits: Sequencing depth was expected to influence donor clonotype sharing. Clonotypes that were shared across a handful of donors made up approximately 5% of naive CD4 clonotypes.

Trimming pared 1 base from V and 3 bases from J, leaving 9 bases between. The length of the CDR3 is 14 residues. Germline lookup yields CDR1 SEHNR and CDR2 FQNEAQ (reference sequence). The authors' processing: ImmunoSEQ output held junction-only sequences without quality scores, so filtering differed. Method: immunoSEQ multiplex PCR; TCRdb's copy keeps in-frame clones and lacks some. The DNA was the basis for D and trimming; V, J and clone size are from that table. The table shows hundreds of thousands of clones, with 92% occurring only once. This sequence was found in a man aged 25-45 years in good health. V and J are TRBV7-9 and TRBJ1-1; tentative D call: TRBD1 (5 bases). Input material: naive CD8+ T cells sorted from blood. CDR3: CASSLVLGDTEAFF. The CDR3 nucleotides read TGTGCCAGCAGCTTAGTATTGGGGGACACTGAAGCTTTCTTT.